Listed below are T cell receptor beta chains from one sample, sequenced in a study of OX40 agonist ivuxolimab in advanced cancers. The protocol was immunoSEQ multiplex PCR, while the TCRdb copy is restricted to in-frame clones and leaves out a portion. The sample includes around 70,000 clones, about 94% seen only once; the top ten take less than 10%. The source material was CD4+ or CD8+ T cells sorted from blood, sampled in a trial of the OX40 agonist ivuxolimab. These receptors all come from an adult with an advanced solid tumor such as melanoma, head and neck, liver or kidney cancer. CDR3s include the opening cysteine and the closing phenylalanine or tryptophan. A D gene is named only where the DNA matches it firmly. Clone sizes are given selectively: once, few, many, or a class where the clone is expanded.

.	.	TRBV9	TRBJ2-7	TGTGCCAGCAGCCCTTCTCCGGGGCCGAGCTACGAGCAGTACTTC	CASSPSPGPSYEQYF
TRBD1	.	TRBV7-6	TRBJ1-1	TGTGCCAGCAGCTCCAACAGGGGGCTCAACACTGAAGCTTTCTTT	CASSSNRGLNTEAFF
.	once	TRBV27	TRBJ2-7	TGTGCCAGCAGTTTATGGTCAGCTAGCGAGCAGTACTTC	CASSLWSASEQYF
.	.	TRBV9	TRBJ1-1	TGTGCCAGCACTCCGGGGGGCGGCACTGAAGCTTTCTTT	CASTPGGGTEAFF
TRBD1	.	TRBV6-6	TRBJ1-3	TGTGCCAGCAGTTACTCCCCGACAGGGGGGGAAGACACCATATATTTT	CASSYSPTGGEDTIYF
.	.	TRBV6-5	TRBJ2-3	TGTGCCAGCAGTTTGGGGCTTAGCACAGATACGCAGTATTTT	CASSLGLSTDTQYF
.	.	TRBV9	TRBJ2-1	TGTGCCAGCAGCGTAGCTATAAATGAGCAGTTCTTC	CASSVAINEQFF
.	.	TRBV2	TRBJ1-2	TGTGCCAGCAGTGTCCGCCGGGACGGCTACAACTATGGCTACACCTTC	CASSVRRDGYNYGYTF
.	.	TRBV6-1	TRBJ1-2	TGTGCCAGCAGTGCCCCCCCCCTCACCGAACTAGCGGATGGCTACACCTTC	CASSAPPLTELADGYTF
.	.	TRBV5-1	TRBJ2-6	TGCGCCAGCAGCTTCCCCCAGGGTTTTTCTGGGGCCAACGTCCTGACTTTC	CASSFPQGFSGANVLTF
.	.	TRBV29-1	TRBJ1-1	TGCAGCGTTGAAGGGGGAGCTGAAGCTTTCTTT	CSVEGGAEAFF
.	.	TRBV9	TRBJ2-7	TGTGCCAGCAGCGTTAGTCCCGCGGAGACCTACGAGCAGTACTTC	CASSVSPAETYEQYF
TRBD2	.	TRBV2	TRBJ2-5	TGTGCCAGCTCATCCGGGACTAGCGGGAACAGGACCCAGTACTTC	CASSSGTSGNRTQYF
.	.	TRBV9	TRBJ1-1	TGTGCCAGCAGCGTAGGAGCAGGCTTCTCGAGGACTGAAGCTTTCTTT	CASSVGAGFSRTEAFF
.	.	TRBV6-1	TRBJ1-1	TGTGCCAGCACTCGGACGGTCTTGAACACTGAAGCTTTCTTT	CASTRTVLNTEAFF
.	once	TRBV9	TRBJ2-1	TGTGCCAGCAGCGTAGCCGGCGGGGATTTGTTCTTC	CASSVAGGDLFF
TRBD1	many	TRBV6-6	TRBJ2-1	TGTGCCAGCAGTCGACGGGGGACAGGGCTCAGGGATGAGCAGTTCTTC	CASSRRGTGLRDEQFF
.	.	TRBV7-9	TRBJ1-1	TGTGCCAGCAGCTTGTCCTGGGACACCTCCCAAGCTTTCTTT	CASSLSWDTSQAFF
.	few	TRBV5-1	TRBJ1-1	TGCGCCAGCAGCTTTGGAGGGAGCCACACTGAAGCTTTCTTT	CASSFGGSHTEAFF
.	.	TRBV13	TRBJ2-3	TGTGCCAGCAGCTTCGGGACACAGGGTGGGAGCACAGATACGCAGTATTTT	CASSFGTQGGSTDTQYF
TRBD1	.	TRBV7-9	TRBJ2-7	TGTGCCAGCAGCTTAGCCTTTCCTGACAGGGACCCTTACGAGCAGTACTTC	CASSLAFPDRDPYEQYF
TRBD2	.	TRBV27	TRBJ2-5	TGTGCCAGCAGTACCAGGACTAGCGGGGGAGACCAGTACTTC	CASSTRTSGGDQYF